This T cell receptor (beta chain) was documented in a study of cytomegalovirus exposure and HLA in healthy donors. Study observations and caveats: Researchers reported in a later analysis that a missense DCLRE1C variant was tied to TCR beta V- and J-gene trimming. In an earlier analysis, most TCR beta V segments were productive about 87% or about 30% of the time. Immune exposure was documented only through CMV serostatus.

The PCR made use of 60 Vbeta and 13 Jbeta primers. The table came from immunoSEQ multiplex PCR; TCRdb's copy has only in-frame clones and leaves some out. In the table there are around 230,000 clones, approximately 78% of which are singletons. The germline V gene has CDR1 MNHNY and CDR2 SVGAGI (reference sequence). This CDR3 has 13 amino acids. The sample holds a few counts of this clone. Antigen: not known. At one of its ends the junction is not consistent with the germline gene, which may arise from a read error. The sample consisted of PBMCs. This clonotype was sampled from a boy between 5 and 17 years old in good health and CMV-seronegative. V and J are TRBV6-6 and TRBJ1-4; 7 bases align to TRBD1. The CDR3 is CASSLGPDRDGVF. For the CDR3, the DNA is TGTGCCAGCAGTCTTGGGCCCGACAGGGACGGCGTATTT.